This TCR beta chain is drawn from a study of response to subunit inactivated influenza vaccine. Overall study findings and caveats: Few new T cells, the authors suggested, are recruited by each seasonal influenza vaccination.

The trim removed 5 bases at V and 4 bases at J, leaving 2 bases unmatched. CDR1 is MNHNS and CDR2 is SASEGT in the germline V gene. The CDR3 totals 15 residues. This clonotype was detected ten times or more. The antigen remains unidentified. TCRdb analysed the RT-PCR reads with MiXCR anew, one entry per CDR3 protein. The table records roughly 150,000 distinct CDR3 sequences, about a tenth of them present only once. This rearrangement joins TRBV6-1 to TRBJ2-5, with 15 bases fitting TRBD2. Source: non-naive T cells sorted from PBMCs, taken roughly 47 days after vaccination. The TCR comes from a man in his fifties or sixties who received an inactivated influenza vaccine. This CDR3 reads CASSRTSGRGETQYF. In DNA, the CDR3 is TGTGCCAGCAGTCGGACTAGCGGGAGGGGAGAGACCCAGTACTTC.